The next 22 T cell receptor beta chains were all read from a single sample in a study of blood T cell repertoires in COVID-19 (TCRdb year 2020). Receptor libraries were prepared by the immunoSEQ multiplex PCR assay. TCRdb provides this immuneACCESS table in a form limited to in-frame rearrangements. Some clones are lacking; in checked studies, under half of them reflect an unresolved V gene, and why the rest are absent is not known. The sample has about 300,000 clones on record, around 85% of them singletons. The ten biggest clones cover 1.9% of the sample. The specimen sequenced was PBMCs or T cells enriched from blood (not recorded which). The source of these receptors is a woman in her twenties or thirties who had been exposed to COVID-19.

This chain connects TRBV2 to TRBJ1-6, with 9 positions matching TRBD1. The junction had 5 bases not matched to a gene; V was cut back by 5 bases and J by 0 bases. The V gene's germline CDR1 is SNHLY and CDR2 FYNNEI. There are 17 residues in the CDR3. This CDR3 is CASSYTGGSSYNSPLHF. The CDR3 DNA reads TGTGCCAGCAGTTACACAGGGGGCAGCTCCTATAATTCACCCCTCCACTTT.

The rearrangement uses TRBV7-8 and TRBJ2-5; the D gene is possibly TRBD2 (6 bases). Germline CDR1 SGHVS, CDR2 FQNEAQ. The length of the CDR3 is 14 residues. V was shortened by 8 bases and J by 1 base, with 14 bases between the two germline ends. CDR3 region: CASSGGTSQETQYF. CDR3 nucleotides: TGTGCCAGCTCTGGGGGGACCTCCCAAGAGACCCAGTACTTC.

The J gene is TRBJ2-5, the V gene TRBV7-2; 8 positions match TRBD2. The V gene's germline CDR1 is SGHTA and CDR2 FQGNSA. The J segment lost 4 bases and the V segment lost 1 base, leaving 14 bases of the junction unmatched. The CDR3 is 18 amino acids. CDR3 coding DNA: TGTGCCAGCAGCTTAGGGCCCTCTGGGCGGGGGGTCGGAGAGACCCAGTACTTC. This codes for CASSLGPSGRGVGETQYF.

The chain is built from TRBV2 and TRBJ2-7; TRBD2 aligns across 9 bases. Germline V CDR1 and CDR2: SNHLY, FYNNEI. The CDR3 runs 15 residues. The trim removed 4 bases at V and 0 bases at J, leaving 4 bases unmatched. The CDR3 DNA reads as TGTGCCAGCAGTGTACTAGCGGGCAGCTCCTACGAGCAGTACTTC. Translated, it gives CASSVLAGSSYEQYF. The full variable domain, its missing parts supplied by reference TRBV2 and TRBJ2-7, is EPEVTQTPSHQVTQMGQEVILRCVPISNHLYFYWYRQILGQKVEFLVSFYNNEISEKSEIFDDQFSVERPDGSNFTLKIRSTKLEDSAMYFCASSVLAGSSYEQYFGPGTRLTVT.

This chain uses TRBV7-9 with TRBJ1-6; D ambiguous. The CDR3 length is 14 residues. Trimming took off 5 bases at V and 8 bases at J, with 13 bases between the two ends. CDR1 and CDR2 (germline): SEHNR, FQNEAQ (reference sequence). The CDR3 sequence is CASSPTDVYSPLHF. Here the CDR3 DNA reads TGTGCCAGCAGCCCCACAGATGTTTATTCACCCCTCCACTTT.

The chain couples TRBV5-4 to TRBJ2-2, with TRBD2 matching over 9 bases. Trimming removed 0 bases from V and 4 bases from J; junction bases left unmatched: 13. CDR1 is SGHNT, CDR2 YYREEE, per germline (reference sequence). The CDR3 runs 19 residues. DNA for the CDR3: TGTGCCAGCAGCTTGGCCAAAGATAGCGGGGGTTCGGGCACCGGGGAGCTGTTTTTT. Its protein product is CASSLAKDSGGSGTGELFF.

The rearrangement joins TRBV28 to TRBJ1-2; TRBD1 matches at 11 bases. Germline CDR1 reads MDHEN; CDR2 reads SYDVKM. This CDR3 comprises 16 residues. The ends lost 2 bases at V and 3 bases at J; junction bases unmatched: 5. The chain's CDR3 is CASSLGGQGEYYGYTF. DNA for the CDR3: TGTGCCAGCAGTTTAGGGGGACAGGGGGAATACTATGGCTACACCTTC.

To note about this clone: The same CDR3 can be traced to other DNA sequences in this sample. The V call is TRBV18, the J call TRBJ1-3; 8 positions match TRBD1. After removal of 1 base from V and 2 bases from J, the junction contained 4 bases not matched to a gene. The CDR3 has 16 residues. Germline V gene lookup returns CDR1 KGHSH and CDR2 LQKENI. In DNA, the CDR3 is TGTGCCAGCTCACCACTAGGACAGGGAACTGGAAACACCATATATTTT. Amino acid sequence: CASSPLGQGTGNTIYF.

The chain couples TRBV4-1 to TRBJ2-7; TRBD2 might be the D (6 bases). Trimming removed 4 bases from V and 6 bases from J, with 13 bases in between. Germline CDR1 and CDR2: MGHRA and YSYEKL. CDR3 length equals 13 residues. Here the CDR3 reads CASSRTLATEQYF. For the CDR3, the DNA is TGCGCCAGCAGCCGTACCCTAGCGACCGAGCAGTACTTC.

The chain is built from TRBV19 and TRBJ2-2; TRBD1 matches 9 bases. The CDR3 has 15 amino acids. Germline V lookup: CDR1 LNHDA, CDR2 SQIVND (reference sequence). Unmatched junction bases numbered 3, after V lost 3 bases and J lost 4 bases. The CDR3, as DNA: TGTGCCAGTAGTATTGGGACAGGGACCACCGGGGAGCTGTTTTTT. Translation: CASSIGTGTTGELFF.

The chain is built from TRBV2 and TRBJ1-5; D is possibly TRBD1 (6 bases). Germline V gene sequence: CDR1 SNHLY, CDR2 FYNNEI. V lost 5 bases and J 6 bases, leaving 14 bases between the germline ends. This CDR3 is 14 amino acids long. The CDR3 DNA reads TGTGCCAGCAGTCTACAGGGTCCGCTTCAGCCCCAGCATTTT. It encodes CASSLQGPLQPQHF.

The rearrangement uses TRBV4-2 and TRBJ2-1, with 8 bases matching TRBD1. The CDR3 spans 17 residues. Germline V CDR1 and CDR2: LGHNA, YNFKEQ. Trimming cost V 0 bases and J 5 bases; bases outside gene matches: 9. The CDR3 DNA follows: TGTGCCAGCAGCCAAGATCGACCGGGACAGGTAGACAATGAGCAGTTCTTC. This gives the protein CASSQDRPGQVDNEQFF.

J is TRBJ2-4 and V is TRBV4-1, with 9 positions matching TRBD2. Germline trimming cut 2 bases from V and 2 bases from J; bases unmatched to any gene: 4. In germline, CDR1 is MGHRA, CDR2 YSYEKL. The CDR3 loop spans 16 amino acids. This chain's CDR3 is CASSQPSGKTKNIQYF. As DNA, the CDR3 is TGCGCCAGCAGCCAACCTAGCGGGAAGACCAAAAACATTCAGTACTTC.

The chain combines TRBV7-6 with TRBJ2-2; 13 bases map to TRBD2. V shed 4 bases and J 7 bases; nucleotides not matched to a gene: 12. The CDR3 extends over 18 amino acids. Germline V gives CDR1 SGHVS, CDR2 FNYEAQ. The chain's CDR3 is CASSSRPRTSGSHGELFF. Written as DNA, the CDR3 is TGTGCCAGCAGCTCACGCCCACGGACTAGCGGGAGCCACGGGGAGCTGTTTTTT.

The V gene is TRBV6-5, the J gene TRBJ1-6, with D uncertain. Germline V lookup: CDR1 MNHEY, CDR2 SVGAGI. Trimming took 6 bases from V and 7 from J, leaving 7 bases between them. This CDR3 region has 12 residues. CDR3 in DNA: TGTGCCAGCAGGCTACTAAATTCACCCCTCCACTTT. Encoded protein: CASRLLNSPLHF.

This clone occurred many times. The V call is TRBV5-6, the J call TRBJ1-2, with D hard to call. The CDR3 extends over 13 amino acids. V shed 4 bases and J shed 4 bases, with 11 bases lying between them. Germline V gene data show CDR1 as SGHDT and CDR2 as YYEEEE. The CDR3 loop reads CASSPQRGYGYTF. In nucleotides, the CDR3 is TGTGCCAGCAGCCCGCAAAGAGGCTATGGCTACACCTTC.

This clone was detected a few times. V gene TRBV4-3 combines with J gene TRBJ1-2; 8 bases fit TRBD1. The CDR3 totals 15 residues. V gave up 4 bases and J gave up 0 bases; unmatched junction bases: 4. Per the germline V gene, CDR1 is LGHNA and CDR2 is YSLEER. CDR3 nucleotide sequence: TGCGCCAGCAGCCGCGACAGGGGAGCTAACTATGGCTACACCTTC. It translates to CASSRDRGANYGYTF.

The V call is TRBV7-9, the J call TRBJ1-1, with D possibly matching TRBD1 (5 bases). V lost 1 base to trimming and J lost 10 bases, with 7 bases between them. The CDR3 totals 11 residues. Germline CDR1 reads SEHNR; CDR2 reads FQNEAQ (reference sequence). CDR3 region: CASSLGGPAFF. The CDR3 nucleotides are TGTGCCAGCAGCTTAGGGGGCCCAGCTTTCTTT.

The V gene is TRBV30, the J gene TRBJ1-1, with a weak D call TRBD1 (5 bases). The germline gives CDR1 GTSNPN, CDR2 SVGIG (reference sequence). The CDR3 is 14 residues long. The V and J ends lost 2 bases and 5 bases respectively, with 15 bases between them. The CDR3: CAWSSGGSGTEAFF. The CDR3 DNA is TGTGCCTGGAGTTCGGGGGGTTCGGGGACTGAAGCTTTCTTT.

The chain has TRBV15 and TRBJ1-1; D possibly corresponds to TRBD1 (6 bases). V was clipped by 5 bases and J by 3 bases, with 13 bases between them. CDR3 length: 14 amino acids. Germline CDR1 is LNHNV and CDR2 is YYDKDF (reference sequence). CDR3 sequence reads: CATSPVNRDTEAFF. The DNA of the CDR3 is TGTGCCACCAGCCCGGTTAACAGGGACACTGAAGCTTTCTTT.

The chain joins TRBV4-2 to TRBJ1-1; 8 nucleotides line up with TRBD1. The CDR3 totals 15 residues. Germline V gene lookup returns CDR1 LGHNA and CDR2 YNFKEQ. V was pared by 4 bases and J by 2 bases, with 6 bases of the junction left unmatched. CDR3 DNA: TGTGCCAGCAGCCCGTCCAGGGGGCTCAACACTGAAGCTTTCTTT. Residues: CASSPSRGLNTEAFF.

The chain uses TRBV10-3 and TRBJ1-2, with TRBD1 identical over 9 bases. The germline gives CDR1 ENHRY, CDR2 SYGVKD. The CDR3 length is 13 residues. The trim removed 5 bases at V and 6 bases at J, leaving 4 bases unmatched. The CDR3 DNA follows: TGTGCCATCAGTCCTGGACAGGGGAATGGCTACACCTTC. Its protein product is CAISPGQGNGYTF.